The T cell receptor beta chain under discussion was sequenced for a study of OX40 agonist ivuxolimab in advanced cancers. Study information: Ivuxolimab, an antibody acting as an agonist of OX40 (CD134), was used to treat patients. Study-wide results and limits: People who partly responded at 0.1-3.0 mg/kg had some of the least clonal expansion seen. Specificity for antigen went undetermined in the expanded peripheral T cells.

In the case of this clone: Its target is not known.

This table comes from immunoSEQ multiplex PCR, and its TCRdb copy is limited to in-frame clones, with some not included. This table holds 81,000 or so clones, about 89% found once. The CDR3 spans 19 residues. Germline assignment: CDR1 MDHEN and CDR2 SYDVKM. V gave up 4 bases and J gave up 6 bases; unmatched junction bases: 16. The chain has TRBV28 and TRBJ2-1; 12 bases are shared with TRBD2. Material: CD4+ or CD8+ T cells sorted from blood, obtained in a trial of the OX40 agonist ivuxolimab. The origin of this receptor is an adult with an advanced solid tumor such as melanoma, head and neck, liver or kidney cancer. The CDR3 DNA reads TGTGCCAGCAGTTCTACCCTTATAACACTAGCGGGGGGAGTCAATGAGCAGTTCTTC. Translation: CASSSTLITLAGGVNEQFF.